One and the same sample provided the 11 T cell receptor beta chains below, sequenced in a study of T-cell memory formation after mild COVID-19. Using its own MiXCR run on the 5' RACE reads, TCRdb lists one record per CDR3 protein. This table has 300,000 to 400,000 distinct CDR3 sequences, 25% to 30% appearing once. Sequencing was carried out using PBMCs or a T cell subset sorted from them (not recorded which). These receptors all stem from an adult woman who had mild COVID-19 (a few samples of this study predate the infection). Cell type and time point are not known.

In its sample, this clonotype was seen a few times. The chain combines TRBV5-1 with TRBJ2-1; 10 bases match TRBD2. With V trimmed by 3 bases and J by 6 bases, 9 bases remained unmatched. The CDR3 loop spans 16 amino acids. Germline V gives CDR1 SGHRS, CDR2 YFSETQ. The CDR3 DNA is TGCGCCAGCAGCTCAGGACTAGCGGCCCGAGCCAATGAGCAGTTCTTC. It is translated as CASSSGLAARANEQFF.

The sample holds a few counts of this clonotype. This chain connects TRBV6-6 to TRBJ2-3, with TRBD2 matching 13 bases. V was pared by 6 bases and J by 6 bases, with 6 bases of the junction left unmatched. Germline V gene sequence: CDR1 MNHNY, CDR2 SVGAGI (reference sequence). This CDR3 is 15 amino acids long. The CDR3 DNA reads TGTGCCAGCAGGACTAGCGGGGGGCAGCTCGATACGCAGTATTTT. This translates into CASRTSGGQLDTQYF.

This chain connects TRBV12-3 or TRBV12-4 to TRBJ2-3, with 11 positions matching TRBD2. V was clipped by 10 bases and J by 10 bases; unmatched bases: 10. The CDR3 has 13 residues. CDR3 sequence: CATSSLAGEAQYF. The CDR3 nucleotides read TGTGCCACCTCTTCACTAGCGGGAGAAGCGCAGTATTTT.

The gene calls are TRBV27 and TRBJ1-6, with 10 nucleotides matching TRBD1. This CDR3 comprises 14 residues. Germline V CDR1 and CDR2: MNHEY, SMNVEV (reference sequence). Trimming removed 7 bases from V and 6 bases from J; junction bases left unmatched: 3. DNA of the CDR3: TGTGCCAGCACATGGGACAGGGGTAATTCACCCCTCCACTTT. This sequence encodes CASTWDRGNSPLHF.

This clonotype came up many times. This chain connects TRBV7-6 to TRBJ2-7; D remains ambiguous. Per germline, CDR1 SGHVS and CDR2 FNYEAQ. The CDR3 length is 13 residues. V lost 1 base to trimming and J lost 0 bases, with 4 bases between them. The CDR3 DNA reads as TGTGCCAGCAGCTTAGGGGCCTCCTACGAGCAGTACTTC. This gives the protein CASSLGASYEQYF.

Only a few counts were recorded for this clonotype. In DNA form, the CDR3 reads TGTGCCAGCGGAGAGACAGGCTCCTATAATTCACCCCTCCACTTT. Encoded protein: CASGETGSYNSPLHF. The chain joins TRBV12-3 or TRBV12-4 to TRBJ1-6; tentative D call: TRBD1 (6 bases). CDR3 length: 15 residues. The ends were cut back, 8 bases at V and 0 bases at J, with 11 bases in the middle.

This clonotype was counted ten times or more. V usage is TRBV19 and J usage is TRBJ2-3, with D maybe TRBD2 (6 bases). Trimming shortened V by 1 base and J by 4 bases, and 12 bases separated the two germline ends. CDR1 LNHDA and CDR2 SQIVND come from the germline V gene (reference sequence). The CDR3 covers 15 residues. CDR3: CASSIGLGLPDTQYF. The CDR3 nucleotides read TGTGCCAGTAGTATAGGACTAGGGCTGCCAGATACGCAGTATTTT.

The CDR3 nucleotides are TGTGCCAGCTCACCATTCATCGGACAGATTAACACCGGGGAGCTGTTTTTT. Its translation: CASSPFIGQINTGELFF. The chain links TRBV18 to TRBJ2-2, with a tentative D call TRBD1 (6 bases). CDR3 length equals 17 residues. Between the trimmed V and J ends, which lost 2 bases and 2 bases, there was a span of 15 bases. Germline values: CDR1 KGHSH, CDR2 LQKENI.

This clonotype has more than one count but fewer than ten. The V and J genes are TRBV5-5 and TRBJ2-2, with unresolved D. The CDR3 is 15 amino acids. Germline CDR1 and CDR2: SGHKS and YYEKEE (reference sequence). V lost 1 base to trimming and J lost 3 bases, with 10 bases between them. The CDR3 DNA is TGTGCCAGCAGCTTGCTGGGCATTTACACCGGGGAGCTGTTTTTT. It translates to CASSLLGIYTGELFF. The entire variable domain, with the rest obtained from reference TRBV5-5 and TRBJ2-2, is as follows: DAGVTQSPTHLIKTRGQQVTLRCSPISGHKSVSWYQQVLGQGPQFIFQYYEKEERGRGNFPDRFSARQFPNYSSELNVNALLLGDSALYLCASSLLGIYTGELFFGEGSRLTVL.

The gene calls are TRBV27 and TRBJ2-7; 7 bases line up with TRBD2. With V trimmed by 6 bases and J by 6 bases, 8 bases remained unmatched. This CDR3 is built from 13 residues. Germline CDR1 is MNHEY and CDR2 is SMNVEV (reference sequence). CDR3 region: CASSKSGDFEQYF. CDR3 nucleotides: TGTGCCAGCAGCAAAAGCGGGGACTTCGAGCAGTACTTC.

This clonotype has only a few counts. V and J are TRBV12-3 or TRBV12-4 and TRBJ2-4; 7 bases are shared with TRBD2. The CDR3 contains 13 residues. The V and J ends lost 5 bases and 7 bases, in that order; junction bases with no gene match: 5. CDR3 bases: TGTGCCAGCAGTCCCGGGGGGTTGAACATTCAGTACTTC. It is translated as CASSPGGLNIQYF.